These 14 T cell receptor beta chains originate from one sample sequenced in a study of blood T cell repertoires in COVID-19. The data were produced by immunoSEQ multiplex PCR, yet TCRdb's version contains in-frame clones alone and is incomplete. The top ten hold less than 8% of the sample, which has fewer than 65,000 clones, approximately 89% seen once. Specimen: peripheral blood. The receptors stem from a man aged 55 to 70 with acute or convalescent COVID-19.

The V gene is TRBV27, the J gene TRBJ1-2, with D perhaps matching TRBD1 (5 bases). The CDR3 extends over 14 amino acids. The germline V and J ends were trimmed by 2 bases and 0 bases, with 7 bases remaining between them. CDR1 MNHEY and CDR2 SMNVEV come from the germline V gene (reference sequence). The CDR3 protein is CASSLGRANYGYTF. DNA of the CDR3: TGTGCCAGCAGTTTAGGCAGGGCTAACTATGGCTACACCTTC.

The chain couples TRBV24-1 to TRBJ1-1, with D maybe TRBD1 (5 bases). Germline CDR1 reads KGHDR; CDR2 reads SFDVKD. Trimming cost V 12 bases and J 0 bases, with 13 bases left between them. The CDR3 sequence is 13 residues long. CDR3 DNA: TGTGCCCCTCAGGGAGGGTTGAACACTGAAGCTTTCTTT. Its translation is CAPQGGLNTEAFF.

In DNA, the CDR3 is TGCAGTGCTAGTCTGAGTCCGCAGGGCAATCAGCCCCAGCATTTT. Amino acid sequence: CSASLSPQGNQPQHF. V and J are TRBV20-1 and TRBJ1-5; D is uncertain. Germline values: CDR1 DFQATT, CDR2 SNEGSKA (reference sequence). V was shortened by 3 bases and J by 2 bases, with 14 bases between the two germline ends. The CDR3 loop spans 15 amino acids.

V gene TRBV7-6 combines with J gene TRBJ2-7; TRBD1 matches 9 bases. The CDR3 is 17 amino acids. Germline lookup yields CDR1 SGHVS and CDR2 FNYEAQ. The V and J ends lost 5 bases and 2 bases, in that order; junction bases with no gene match: 13. DNA of the CDR3: TGTGCCAGCAGCCGACCGAGAGGAGGACAGGGGACCTACGAGCAGTACTTC. Amino acid sequence: CASSRPRGGQGTYEQYF.

The V and J genes are TRBV12-3 or TRBV12-4 and TRBJ1-3; no firm D call. The CDR3 extends over 12 amino acids. Trimming stripped 6 bases from V and 4 bases from J, with 7 bases between. The CDR3 DNA sequence: TGTGCCAGCAGCGCCACAGGAAACACCATATATTTT. Protein sequence: CASSATGNTIYF.

CDR3: CASSRGLGGEAFF. Here the CDR3 DNA reads TGTGCCAGCTCTCGAGGGTTGGGTGGTGAAGCTTTCTTT. V and J are TRBV18 and TRBJ1-1; D gene unclear. V dropped 6 bases and J dropped 7 bases, with 15 bases sitting between them. Germline V CDR1 and CDR2: KGHSH, LQKENI. The CDR3 sequence is 13 residues long. Variable domain in full (rest from reference TRBV18 and TRBJ1-1): NAGVMQNPRHLVRRRGQEARLRCSPMKGHSHVYWYRQLPEEGLKFMVYLQKENIIDESGMPKERFSAEFPKEGPSILRIQQVVRGDSAAYFCASSRGLGGEAFFGQGTRLTVV.

The chain couples TRBV2 to TRBJ2-5, with TRBD2 as a possible D gene (6 bases). CDR3 length: 11 amino acids. Germline V lookup: CDR1 SNHLY, CDR2 FYNNEI. V lost 7 bases, J lost 5 bases, and 8 bases lay in between. CDR3 DNA sequence: TGTGCCAGCACACGGGAGGAGACCCAGTACTTC. Its protein is CASTREETQYF.

The rearrangement joins TRBV19 to TRBJ2-7, with D possibly matching TRBD1 (5 bases). The CDR3 is made up of 13 amino acids. Germline V gene sequence: CDR1 LNHDA, CDR2 SQIVND (reference sequence). V was trimmed by 6 bases and J by 0 bases, leaving 9 bases between them. CDR3 coding DNA: TGTGCCAGTAGAAGGGGTATCTCCTACGAGCAGTACTTC. Amino acid sequence: CASRRGISYEQYF. Complete variable domain (other parts from reference TRBV19 and TRBJ2-7): DGGITQSPKYLFRKEGQNVTLSCEQNLNHDAMYWYRQDPGQGLRLIYYSQIVNDFQKGDIAEGYSVSREKKESFPLTVTSAQKNPTAFYLCASRRGISYEQYFGPGTRLTVT.

This clone was observed a single time. The genes are TRBV3-1 (or the pseudogene TRBV3-2) and TRBJ2-3, with D perhaps TRBD2 (6 bases). This CDR3 contains 21 residues. Germline V gene sequence: CDR1 LGHDT, CDR2 YNNKEL (reference sequence). V lost 7 bases and J 3 bases, leaving 35 bases between the germline ends. In DNA, the CDR3 is TGTGCCAGCATCGAACCCTTATCAAGAGCACCGAGTCGGGGGTTTACAGATACGCAGTATTTT. Protein sequence: CASIEPLSRAPSRGFTDTQYF.

This clone was seen a few times. The chain uses TRBV6-5 and TRBJ2-7; 9 nucleotides agree with TRBD2. CDR1 and CDR2 from the germline V gene are MNHEY and SVGAGI. The V and J ends lost 0 bases and 0 bases, in that order; junction bases with no gene match: 0. This CDR3 spans 15 amino acids. The CDR3 DNA follows: TGTGCCAGCAGTTACTCGCGGGGGGGCTCCTACGAGCAGTACTTC. Its protein is CASSYSRGGSYEQYF.

The V call is TRBV5-6, the J call TRBJ1-5; TRBD1 is a possible D gene (5 bases). V was shortened by 2 bases and J by 6 bases, with 15 bases between the two germline ends. This CDR3 spans 15 amino acids. CDR1 is SGHDT and CDR2 is YYEEEE in the germline V gene. The CDR3 nucleotides are TGTGCCAGCAGCTTCCAGGGTCAAAGGGGTCAGCCCCAGCATTTT. It yields the protein CASSFQGQRGQPQHF.

This clone was counted once. V is TRBV4-3 and J is TRBJ1-5; D possibly corresponds to TRBD1 (5 bases). Trimming took off 0 bases at V and 0 bases at J, with 12 bases between the two ends. The germline gives CDR1 LGHNA, CDR2 YSLEER. The CDR3 contains 17 residues. As DNA, the CDR3 is TGCGCCAGCAGCCAAGATAGACAGTTTTATAGCAATCAGCCCCAGCATTTT. Residues: CASSQDRQFYSNQPQHF.

The chain carries TRBV19 and TRBJ1-1; D remains unclear. CDR3 length: 13 amino acids. Between the trimmed V and J ends, which lost 5 bases and 5 bases, there was a span of 12 bases. Looked up from germline, CDR1 is LNHDA and CDR2 is SQIVND (reference sequence). This CDR3 is CASSLTLSTEAFF. The CDR3 coding sequence is TGTGCCAGTAGTCTAACGTTGAGTACTGAAGCTTTCTTT.

This chain links TRBV27 with TRBJ1-2; 8 bases align to TRBD1. The CDR3 spans 15 residues. CDR1 MNHEY and CDR2 SMNVEV come from the germline V gene (reference sequence). V lost 6 bases to trimming and J lost 5 bases; unmatched junction nucleotides: 11. CDR3 region: CASSATGDGSYGYTF. CDR3 sequence (DNA): TGTGCCAGCAGCGCGACAGGGGATGGAAGTTATGGCTACACCTTC.